The entry that follows covers one TCR beta chain sequence. This sample is part of a study of identical twins. J lost 0 bases, V lost 2 bases, and 3 bases had no gene match. The CDR3 runs 15 residues. In germline, CDR1 is KGHDR, CDR2 SFDVKD. A single record per CDR3 protein comes from TCRdb applying MiXCR to the 5' RACE reads. The sample yields 510,000 or so distinct CDR3 sequences, over 12% seen once. These sequences were also reported in another study, on yellow fever vaccine responses in identical twins.

This TCR came from a woman under 30 in good health. The sample consisted of CD4+ T cells sorted from blood. V and J are TRBV24-1 and TRBJ2-7, with TRBD2 matching over 7 bases. The CDR3 reads CATSDSGTTSYEQYF. CDR3 nucleotides: TGTGCCACCAGTGATTCAGGGACTACCTCCTACGAGCAGTACTTC.